These 4 T cell receptor beta chains share one sample of origin, sequenced in a study of blood T cells in healthy people across ages. For the second PCR, which ran for roughly 7 to 11 cycles, a sample-barcoded 5' primer and a J-beta primer mix were used. TCRdb reprocessed the 5' RACE reads via MiXCR and lists one record per CDR3 protein. This table holds approximately 800,000 distinct CDR3 sequences, around three fifths found once. Sequencing input: blood. The source of these receptors is a man between 40 and 49 years old in good health.

The gene calls are TRBV20-1 and TRBJ1-5, with D unclear. V was cut by 1 base and J by 7 bases, with 11 bases left in between. This CDR3 has 13 amino acids. Germline loops: CDR1 DFQATT, CDR2 SNEGSKA (reference sequence). In DNA, the CDR3 is TGCAGTGCTAGAGTGGGTGCGGGACAGCCCCAGCATTTT. Translating it yields CSARVGAGQPQHF.

The chain recombines TRBV28 with TRBJ1-2, with a possible D match to TRBD1 (5 bases). There are 14 residues in the CDR3. Trimming took 2 bases from V and 2 from J, leaving 9 bases between them. Germline V gene lookup returns CDR1 MDHEN and CDR2 SYDVKM. CDR3 sequence: CASSLGGKNYGYTF. CDR3 coding DNA: TGTGCCAGCAGTTTAGGGGGGAAGAACTATGGCTACACCTTC.

This clonotype has more than one count but fewer than ten. The CDR3 DNA reads TGCAGTCCGACCGGGGCCTCCTACAATGAGCAGTTCTTC. Amino acids: CSPTGASYNEQFF. This rearrangement joins TRBV20-1 to TRBJ2-1; D might be TRBD1 or TRBD2, each matching 5 bases. Germline CDR1 reads DFQATT; CDR2 reads SNEGSKA (reference sequence). The CDR3 is 13 residues long. Between the trimmed V and J ends, which lost 8 bases and 0 bases, there was a span of 11 bases.

This clonotype has at least ten counts. The V and J genes are TRBV20-1 and TRBJ2-6, with D possibly matching TRBD1 (5 bases). CDR1 and CDR2 from the germline V gene are DFQATT and SNEGSKA (reference sequence). The CDR3 loop spans 14 amino acids. The V gene lost 8 bases and the J gene lost 0 bases, with 11 bases spanning the gap. Here the CDR3 DNA reads TGCAGTTCGACAGAGTCCTCTGGGGCCAACGTCCTGACTTTC. It is translated as CSSTESSGANVLTF.